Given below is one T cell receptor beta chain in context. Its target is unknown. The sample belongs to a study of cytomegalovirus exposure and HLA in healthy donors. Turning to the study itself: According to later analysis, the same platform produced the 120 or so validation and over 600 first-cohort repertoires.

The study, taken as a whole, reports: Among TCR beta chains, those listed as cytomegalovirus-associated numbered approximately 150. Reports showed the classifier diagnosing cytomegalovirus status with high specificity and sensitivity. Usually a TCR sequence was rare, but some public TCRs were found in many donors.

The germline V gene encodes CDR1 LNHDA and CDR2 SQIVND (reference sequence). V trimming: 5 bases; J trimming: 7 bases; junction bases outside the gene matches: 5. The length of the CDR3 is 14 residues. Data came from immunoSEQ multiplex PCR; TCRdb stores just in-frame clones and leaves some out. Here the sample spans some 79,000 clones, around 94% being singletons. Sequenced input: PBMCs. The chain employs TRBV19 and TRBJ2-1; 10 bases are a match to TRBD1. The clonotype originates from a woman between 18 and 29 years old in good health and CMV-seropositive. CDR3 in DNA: TGTGCCAGTAGTGCGCGACAGGGGGCGAATGAGCAGTTCTTC. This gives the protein CASSARQGANEQFF. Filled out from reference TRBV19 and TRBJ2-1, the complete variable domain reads DGGITQSPKYLFRKEGQNVTLSCEQNLNHDAMYWYRQDPGQGLRLIYYSQIVNDFQKGDIAEGYSVSREKKESFPLTVTSAQKNPTAFYLCASSARQGANEQFFGPGTRLTVL.